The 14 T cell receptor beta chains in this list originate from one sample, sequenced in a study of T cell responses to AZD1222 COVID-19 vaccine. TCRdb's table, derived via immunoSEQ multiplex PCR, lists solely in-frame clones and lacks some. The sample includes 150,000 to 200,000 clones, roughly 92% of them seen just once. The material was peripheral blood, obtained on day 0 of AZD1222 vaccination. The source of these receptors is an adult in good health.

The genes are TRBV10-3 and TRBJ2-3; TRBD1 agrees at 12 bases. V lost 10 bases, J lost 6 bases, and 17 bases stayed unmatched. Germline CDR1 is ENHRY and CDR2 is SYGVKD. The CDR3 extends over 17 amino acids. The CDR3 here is CASKGTPGQGAADTQYF. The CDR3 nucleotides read TGTGCCAGTAAGGGAACGCCGGGACAGGGGGCGGCGGATACGCAGTATTTT.

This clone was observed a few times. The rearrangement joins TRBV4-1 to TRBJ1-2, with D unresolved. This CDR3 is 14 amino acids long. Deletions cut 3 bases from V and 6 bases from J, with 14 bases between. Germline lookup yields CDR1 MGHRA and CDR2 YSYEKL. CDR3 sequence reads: CASSQPTGMNGYTF. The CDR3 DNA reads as TGCGCCAGCAGCCAGCCGACGGGCATGAATGGCTACACCTTC.

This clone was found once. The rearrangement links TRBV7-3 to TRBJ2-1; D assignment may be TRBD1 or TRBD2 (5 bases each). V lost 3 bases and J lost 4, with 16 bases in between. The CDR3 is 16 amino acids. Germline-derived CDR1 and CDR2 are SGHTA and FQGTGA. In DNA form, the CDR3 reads TGTGCCAGCAGCTTCGAGGGACCCCGACCTTACAATGAGCAGTTCTTC. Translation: CASSFEGPRPYNEQFF.

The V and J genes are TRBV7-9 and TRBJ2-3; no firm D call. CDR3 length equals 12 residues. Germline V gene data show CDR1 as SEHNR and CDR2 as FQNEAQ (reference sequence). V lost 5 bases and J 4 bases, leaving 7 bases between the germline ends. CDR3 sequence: CASSPRPDTQYF. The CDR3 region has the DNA TGTGCCAGCAGCCCCCGGCCAGATACGCAGTATTTT.

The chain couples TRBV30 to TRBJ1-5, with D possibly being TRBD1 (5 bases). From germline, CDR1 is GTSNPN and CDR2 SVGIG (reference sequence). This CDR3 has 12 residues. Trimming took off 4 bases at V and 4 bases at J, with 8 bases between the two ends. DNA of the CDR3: TGTGCCTGGAAGAGGGGAAATCAGCCCCAGCATTTT. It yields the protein CAWKRGNQPQHF.

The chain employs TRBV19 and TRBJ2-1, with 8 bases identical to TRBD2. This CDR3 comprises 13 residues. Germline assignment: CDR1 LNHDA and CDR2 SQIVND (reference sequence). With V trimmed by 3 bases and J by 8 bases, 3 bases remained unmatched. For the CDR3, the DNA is TGTGCCAGTAGTATCGGACTAGCCGATGAGCAGTTCTTC. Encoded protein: CASSIGLADEQFF.

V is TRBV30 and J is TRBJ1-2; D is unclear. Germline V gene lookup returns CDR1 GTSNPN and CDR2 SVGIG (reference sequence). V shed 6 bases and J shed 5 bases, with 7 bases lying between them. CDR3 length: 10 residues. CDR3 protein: CACRDYGYTF. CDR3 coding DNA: TGTGCCTGCCGGGATTATGGCTACACCTTC.

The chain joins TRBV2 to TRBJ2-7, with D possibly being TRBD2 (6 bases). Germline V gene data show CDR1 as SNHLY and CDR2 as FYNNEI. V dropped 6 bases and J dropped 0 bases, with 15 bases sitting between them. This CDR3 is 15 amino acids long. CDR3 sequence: CASSGDSLSSYEQYF. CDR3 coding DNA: TGTGCCAGCAGCGGGGACTCTCTAAGCTCCTACGAGCAGTACTTC. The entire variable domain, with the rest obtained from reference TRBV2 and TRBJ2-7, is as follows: EPEVTQTPSHQVTQMGQEVILRCVPISNHLYFYWYRQILGQKVEFLVSFYNNEISEKSEIFDDQFSVERPDGSNFTLKIRSTKLEDSAMYFCASSGDSLSSYEQYFGPGTRLTVT.

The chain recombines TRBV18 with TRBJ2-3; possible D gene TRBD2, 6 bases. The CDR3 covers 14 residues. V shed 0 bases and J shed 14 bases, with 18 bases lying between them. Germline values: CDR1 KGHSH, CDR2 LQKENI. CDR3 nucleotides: TGTGCCAGCTCACCACCCCACTCTCTCAGCGGGTGGTATTTT. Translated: CASSPPHSLSGWYF.

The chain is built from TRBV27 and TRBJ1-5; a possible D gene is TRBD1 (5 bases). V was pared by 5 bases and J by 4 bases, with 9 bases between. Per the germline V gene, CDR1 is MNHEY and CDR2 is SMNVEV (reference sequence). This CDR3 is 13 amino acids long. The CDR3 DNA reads TGTGCCAGCAGTGGGGAGGGGAATCAGCCCCAGCATTTT. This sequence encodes CASSGEGNQPQHF.

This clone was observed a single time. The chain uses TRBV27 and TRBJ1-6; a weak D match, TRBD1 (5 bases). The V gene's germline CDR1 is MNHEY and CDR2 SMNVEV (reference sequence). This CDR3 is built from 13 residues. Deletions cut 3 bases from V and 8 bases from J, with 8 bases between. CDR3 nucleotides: TGTGCCAGCAGTTTCGGGGGGGATTCACCCCTCCACTTT. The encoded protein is CASSFGGDSPLHF.

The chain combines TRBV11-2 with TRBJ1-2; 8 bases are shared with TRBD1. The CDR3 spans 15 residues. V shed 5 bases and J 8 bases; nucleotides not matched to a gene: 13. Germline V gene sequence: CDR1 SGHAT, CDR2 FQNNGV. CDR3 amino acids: CASSAGQALIWGYTF. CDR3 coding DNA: TGTGCCAGCAGCGCGGGACAGGCCCTAATATGGGGCTACACCTTC. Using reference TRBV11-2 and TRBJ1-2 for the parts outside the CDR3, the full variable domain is EAGVAQSPRYKIIEKRQSVAFWCNPISGHATLYWYQQILGQGPKLLIQFQNNGVVDDSQLPKDRFSAERLKGVDSTLKIQPAKLEDSAVYLCASSAGQALIWGYTFGSGTRLTVV.

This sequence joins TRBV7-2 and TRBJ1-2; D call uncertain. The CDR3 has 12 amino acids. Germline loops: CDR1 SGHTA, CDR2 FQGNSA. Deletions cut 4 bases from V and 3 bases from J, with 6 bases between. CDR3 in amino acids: CASSYTYYGYTF. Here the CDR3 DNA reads TGTGCCAGCAGCTACACTTACTATGGCTACACCTTC.

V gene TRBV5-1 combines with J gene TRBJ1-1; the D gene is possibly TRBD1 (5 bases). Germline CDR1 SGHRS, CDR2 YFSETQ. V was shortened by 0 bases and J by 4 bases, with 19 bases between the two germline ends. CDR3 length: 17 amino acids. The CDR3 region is CASSLGSRVDRSTEAFF. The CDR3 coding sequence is TGCGCCAGCAGCTTGGGCAGCAGGGTGGATAGGAGCACTGAAGCTTTCTTT.